A selection of T cell receptor beta chains follows, all from one sample in a study of OX40 agonist ivuxolimab in advanced cancers. TCRdb keeps only in-frame clones here, not all; method: immunoSEQ multiplex PCR. The sample carries around 72,000 clones, roughly 90% recorded once. The starting material was CD4+ or CD8+ T cells sorted from blood, obtained in a trial of the OX40 agonist ivuxolimab. All receptors derive from an adult with an advanced solid tumor such as melanoma, head and neck, liver or kidney cancer. Both conserved end residues are trimmed from each CDR3. Fields, in order: CDR3 length, V gene, J gene, CDR3 protein.

>14|TRBV28|TRBJ2-7
ASSLVAGEASYEQY
>15|TRBV5-4|TRBJ2-2
ASSRGSGRIAAGELF
>12|TRBV14|TRBJ2-7
ASSQVGGIYEQY
>13|TRBV6-1|TRBJ1-5
ASSEMLDSNQPQH
>15|TRBV18|TRBJ2-3
ASSPPGSLRSTDTQY
>11|TRBV28|TRBJ1-1
ASSSPDRGEAF
>12|TRBV30|TRBJ1-2
AWKVERGGYGYT
>11|TRBV11-2|TRBJ1-2
ASSPDRDYGYT
>15|TRBV5-5|TRBJ1-2
ASSLKSWGQIGNGYT
>12|TRBV5-6|TRBJ1-2
ASSSGQGPYGYT
>13|TRBV5-4|TRBJ2-3
ASSPLDRGADTQY
>13|TRBV19|TRBJ1-2
ASSTRSRPSYGYT
>12|TRBV5-6|TRBJ1-5
ASSFAGDHQPQH
>10|TRBV11-3|TRBJ2-5
ASSSLGETQY
>15|TRBV7-9|TRBJ1-3
ASSHTGTASSGNTIY
>10|TRBV29-1|TRBJ2-5
SVDITGETQY
>14|TRBV7-3|TRBJ2-5
ASSSSGGAGQETQY
>14|TRBV5-5|TRBJ2-7
ASSLAPTDKSYEQY
>11|TRBV6-1|TRBJ1-1
AGGGRGNTEAF
>10|TRBV10-3|TRBJ1-1
AIIPVGGEAF
>10|TRBV28|TRBJ2-3
ASGGDTDTQY
>12|TRBV4-3|TRBJ2-5
ASSQGQGRETQY
>12|TRBV2|TRBJ2-7
ASLAAEGNYEQY
>13|TRBV10-3|TRBJ1-1
AITPALNMDTEAF
>13|TRBV4-2|TRBJ2-7
ASSHILAGNYEQY
>11|TRBV7-9|TRBJ2-5
ASMGLDQETQY
>16|TRBV10-2|TRBJ2-1
ASSDRGLAGVRPNEQF
>11|TRBV7-9|TRBJ2-5
ASSLAWDETQY
>13|TRBV25-1|TRBJ1-4
ASSEYKARNEKLF
>12|TRBV6-6|TRBJ1-1
ASSYSVRDTEAF
>13|TRBV27|TRBJ2-3
ASSLSEHPTDTQY
>9|TRBV7-8|TRBJ1-4
ASSLAGELF
>12|TRBV4-1|TRBJ2-3
ASSQGQATDTQY
>14|TRBV11-2|TRBJ2-5
ASSPRPTSGQETQY
>19|TRBV4-2|TRBJ2-5
ASSQELPRGVAGGAMETQY
>15|TRBV5-1|TRBJ2-5
ASSLGINTNPIGTQY
>16|TRBV5-1|TRBJ2-5
ASSWGLAEPLYQETQY
>12|TRBV6-5|TRBJ1-4
ASSYLDRNEKLF
>11|TRBV6-5|TRBJ1-1
ASSRSGDTEAF
>13|TRBV10-3|TRBJ2-3
AISDRTSGADTQY
>11|TRBV28|TRBJ1-1
ATGALANTEAF
>14|TRBV4-2|TRBJ2-7
ASSQDQAGRSYEQY
>12|TRBV19|TRBJ2-3
ASSILALADTQY
>18|TRBV13|TRBJ2-1
ASSLEGGDSILPRGDEQF
>13|TRBV7-8|TRBJ2-5
ASSFPGTPQETQY
>13|TRBV5-5|TRBJ1-3
ASSLTDDSGNTIY
>13|TRBV19|TRBJ2-1
ASSIGGGGYNEQF
>14|TRBV9|TRBJ2-3
ASSVEASGSTDTQY
>11|TRBV28|TRBJ1-2
ASTTGTDYGYT
>14|TRBV7-2|TRBJ2-5
ASSITRATGQETQY
>12|TRBV4-2|TRBJ1-4
ASSQRGQDEKLF
>11|TRBV7-2|TRBJ1-5
ASSSQGWQPQH